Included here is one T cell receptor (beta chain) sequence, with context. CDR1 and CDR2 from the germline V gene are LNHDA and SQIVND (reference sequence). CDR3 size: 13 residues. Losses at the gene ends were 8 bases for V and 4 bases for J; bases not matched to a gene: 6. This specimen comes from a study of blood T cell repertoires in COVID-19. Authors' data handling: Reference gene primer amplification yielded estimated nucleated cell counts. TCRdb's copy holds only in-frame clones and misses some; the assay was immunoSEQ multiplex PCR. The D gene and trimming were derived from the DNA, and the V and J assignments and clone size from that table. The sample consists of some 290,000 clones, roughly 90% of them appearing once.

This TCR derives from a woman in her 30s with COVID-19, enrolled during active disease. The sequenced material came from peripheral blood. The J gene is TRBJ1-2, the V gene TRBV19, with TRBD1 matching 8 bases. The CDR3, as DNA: TGTGCCAGTCGAGACAGGGGAAGCTATGGCTACACCTTC. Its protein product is CASRDRGSYGYTF.